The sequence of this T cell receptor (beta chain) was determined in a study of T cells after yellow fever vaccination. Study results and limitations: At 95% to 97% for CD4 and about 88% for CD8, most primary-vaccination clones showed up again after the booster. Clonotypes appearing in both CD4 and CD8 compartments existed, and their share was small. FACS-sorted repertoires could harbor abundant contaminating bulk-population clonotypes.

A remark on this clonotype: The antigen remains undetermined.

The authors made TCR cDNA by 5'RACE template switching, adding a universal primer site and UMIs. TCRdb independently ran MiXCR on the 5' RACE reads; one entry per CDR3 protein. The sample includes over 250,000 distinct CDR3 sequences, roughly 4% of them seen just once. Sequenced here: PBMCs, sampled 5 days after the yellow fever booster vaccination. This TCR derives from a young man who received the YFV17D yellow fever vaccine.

CDR3: CASRGVRNYGYTF. CDR3 DNA sequence: TGTGCCAGCAGAGGGGTTCGAAACTATGGCTACACCTTC. The chain carries TRBV21-1 and TRBJ1-2; TRBD1, as called in the table, went unchecked against the DNA. TRBV21-1 is reported as a pseudogene. CDR3 size: 13 residues.